The present T cell receptor (beta chain) was sequenced within a study of blood T cell repertoires in COVID-19. This table comes from immunoSEQ multiplex PCR, and its TCRdb copy is limited to in-frame clones, with some not included. The sample holds about 350,000 clones; about nine tenths are singletons and the top ten take approximately 0.97%. CDR3 length: 12 residues. Trimming shortened V by 8 bases and J by 4 bases, and 11 bases separated the two germline ends. The sample comprised PBMCs or T cells enriched from blood (not recorded which). The receptor comes from a woman aged 25 to 39 who had been exposed to COVID-19. The chain combines TRBV12-3 or TRBV12-4 with TRBJ1-2; tentative D call: TRBD1 (5 bases). The CDR3 DNA sequence: TGTGCCAGCGGACGCGGGGGCTATGGCTACACCTTC. Encoded protein: CASGRGGYGYTF.